The clone carrying this T cell receptor (beta chain) has just one count. Every subset's genomic DNA went evenly onto several immunoSEQ plates. Profiling relied on immunoSEQ multiplex PCR, and the TCRdb table lists in-frame clones only, not all of them. This sample has fewer than 600,000 clones, with 75% to 80% found just once. Trimming removed 4 bases at V and 2 bases at J, with 9 bases between. The CDR3 has 13 residues. From germline, CDR1 is MNHEY and CDR2 SMNVEV (reference sequence). Unsorted material relied on 90 million to 100 million PBMCs as the source of genomic DNA. This sample was included in a study of shared clonotypes between healthy human individuals.

This clonotype was sampled from a woman in her thirties or forties in good health. Some clones in this sample may be carry-over from other donors' samples. Sequenced input: PBMCs. J is TRBJ2-7 and V is TRBV27, with unresolved D. Written as DNA, the CDR3 is TGTGCCAGCAGTTCCCCTCGAACCTACGAGCAGTACTTC. Translated, it gives CASSSPRTYEQYF.